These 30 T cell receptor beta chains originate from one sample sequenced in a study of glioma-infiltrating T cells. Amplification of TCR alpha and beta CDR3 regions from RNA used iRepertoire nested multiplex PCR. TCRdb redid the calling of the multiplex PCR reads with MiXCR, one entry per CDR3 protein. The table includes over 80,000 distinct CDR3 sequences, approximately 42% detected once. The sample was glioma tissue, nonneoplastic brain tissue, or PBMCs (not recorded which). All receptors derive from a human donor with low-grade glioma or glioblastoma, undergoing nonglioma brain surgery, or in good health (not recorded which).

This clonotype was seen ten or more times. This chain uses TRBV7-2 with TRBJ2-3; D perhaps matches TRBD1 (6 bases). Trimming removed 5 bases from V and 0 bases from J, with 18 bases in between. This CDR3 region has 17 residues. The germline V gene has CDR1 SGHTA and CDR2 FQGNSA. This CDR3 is CASSNRGGRASTDTQYF. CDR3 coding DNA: TGTGCCAGCAGCAACAGAGGGGGTAGGGCGAGCACAGATACGCAGTATTTT.

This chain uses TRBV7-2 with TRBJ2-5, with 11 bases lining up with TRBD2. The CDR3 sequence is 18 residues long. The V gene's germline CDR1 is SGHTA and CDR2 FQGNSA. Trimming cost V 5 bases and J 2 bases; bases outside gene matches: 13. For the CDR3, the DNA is TGTGCCAGCAGCCCCTCCTCACTAGGGACTAGCGGACAAGAGACCCAGTACTTC. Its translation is CASSPSSLGTSGQETQYF.

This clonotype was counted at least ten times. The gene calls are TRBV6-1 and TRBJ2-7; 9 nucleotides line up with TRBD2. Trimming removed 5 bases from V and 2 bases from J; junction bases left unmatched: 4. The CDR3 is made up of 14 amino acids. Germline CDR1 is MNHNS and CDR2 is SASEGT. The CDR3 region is CASSYERGAYEQYF. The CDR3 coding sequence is TGTGCCAGCAGTTACGAGCGGGGGGCCTACGAGCAGTACTTC.

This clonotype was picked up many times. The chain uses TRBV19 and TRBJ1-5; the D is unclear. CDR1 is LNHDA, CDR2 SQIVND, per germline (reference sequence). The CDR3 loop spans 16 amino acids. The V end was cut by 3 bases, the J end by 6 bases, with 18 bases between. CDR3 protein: CASSIDVVSGFQPQHF. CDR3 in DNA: TGTGCCAGTAGTATCGATGTGGTGTCGGGTTTTCAGCCCCAGCATTTT.

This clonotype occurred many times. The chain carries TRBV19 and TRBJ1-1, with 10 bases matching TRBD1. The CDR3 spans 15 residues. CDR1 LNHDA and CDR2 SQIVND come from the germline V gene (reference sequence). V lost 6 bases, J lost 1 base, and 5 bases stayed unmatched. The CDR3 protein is CASRPDRGTNTEAFF. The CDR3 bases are TGTGCCAGTAGGCCGGACAGGGGGACGAACACTGAAGCTTTCTTT.

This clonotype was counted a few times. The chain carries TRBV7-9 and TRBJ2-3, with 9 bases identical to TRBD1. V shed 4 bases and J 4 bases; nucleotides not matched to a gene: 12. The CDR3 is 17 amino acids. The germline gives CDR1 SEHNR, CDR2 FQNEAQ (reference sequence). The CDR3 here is CASSYRLDRGFSDTQYF. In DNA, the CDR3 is TGTGCCAGCAGCTACAGATTGGACAGGGGATTTTCAGATACGCAGTATTTT. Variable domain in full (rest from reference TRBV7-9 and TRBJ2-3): DTGVSQNPRHKITKRGQNVTFRCDPISEHNRLYWYRQTLGQGPEFLTYFQNEAQLEKSRLLSDRFSAERPKGSFSTLEIQRTEQGDSAMYLCASSYRLDRGFSDTQYFGPGTRLTVL.

As DNA, the CDR3 is TGTGCCAGCAGGGAGGTAGGGGGCCGGGAGCAGTTCTTC. Its protein product is CASREVGGREQFF. J is TRBJ2-1 and V is TRBV25-1; 7 bases match TRBD1. The germline V gene has CDR1 MGHDK and CDR2 SYGVNS. Trimming cost V 6 bases and J 10 bases; bases outside gene matches: 9. This CDR3 region has 13 residues.

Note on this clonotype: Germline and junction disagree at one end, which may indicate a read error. In nucleotides, the CDR3 is TGTGCCAGCGGTTTAATTGACAGGGTTTGGACAGATACGCAGTATTTT. It is translated as CASGLIDRVWTDTQYF. This rearrangement joins TRBV28 to TRBJ2-3; TRBD1 matches 7 bases. Per germline, CDR1 MDHEN and CDR2 SYDVKM. The CDR3 runs to 16 residues. Drawing the rest from reference TRBV28 and TRBJ2-3, the complete variable domain is DVKVTQSSRYLVKRTGEKVFLECVQDMDHENMFWYRQDPGLGLRLIYFSYDVKMKEKGDIPEGYSVSREKKERFSLILESASTNQTSMYLCASGLIDRVWTDTQYFGPGTRLTVL.

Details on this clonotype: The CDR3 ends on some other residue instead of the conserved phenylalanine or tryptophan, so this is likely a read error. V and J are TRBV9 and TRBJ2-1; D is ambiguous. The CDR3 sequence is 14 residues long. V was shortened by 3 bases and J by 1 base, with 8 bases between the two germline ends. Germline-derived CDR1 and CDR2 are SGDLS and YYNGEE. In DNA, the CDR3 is TGTGCCAGCAGCGGGACGGCATCCTACAATGAGCAGTTCTTA. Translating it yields CASSGTASYNEQFL.

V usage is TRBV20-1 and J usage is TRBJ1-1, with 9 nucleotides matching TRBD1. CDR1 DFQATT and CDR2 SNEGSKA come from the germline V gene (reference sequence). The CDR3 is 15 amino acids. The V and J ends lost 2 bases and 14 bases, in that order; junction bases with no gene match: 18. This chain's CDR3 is CSARTPGQGRFDAFF. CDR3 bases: TGCAGTGCTAGAACTCCGGGACAGGGCCGGTTTGATGCCTTCTTT.

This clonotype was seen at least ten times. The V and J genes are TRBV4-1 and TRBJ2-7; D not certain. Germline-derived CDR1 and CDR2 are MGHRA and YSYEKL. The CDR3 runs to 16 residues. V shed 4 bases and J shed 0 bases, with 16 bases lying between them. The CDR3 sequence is CASSPYPGVGSYEQYF. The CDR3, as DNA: TGCGCCAGCAGCCCCTACCCTGGCGTAGGCTCCTACGAGCAGTACTTC.

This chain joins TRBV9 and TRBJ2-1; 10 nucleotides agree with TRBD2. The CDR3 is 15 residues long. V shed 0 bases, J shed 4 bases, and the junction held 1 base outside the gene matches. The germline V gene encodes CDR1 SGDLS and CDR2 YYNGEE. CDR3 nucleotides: TGTGCCAGCAGCGTAGGACTAGCGGGTTACAATGAGCAGTTCTTC. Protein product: CASSVGLAGYNEQFF.

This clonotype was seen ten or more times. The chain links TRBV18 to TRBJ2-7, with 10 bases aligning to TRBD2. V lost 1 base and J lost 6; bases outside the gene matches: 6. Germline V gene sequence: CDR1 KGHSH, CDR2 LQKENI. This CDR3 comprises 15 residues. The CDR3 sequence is CASSPQSGRAVEQYF. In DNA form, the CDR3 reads TGTGCCAGCTCACCACAAAGCGGGAGGGCCGTCGAGCAGTACTTC.

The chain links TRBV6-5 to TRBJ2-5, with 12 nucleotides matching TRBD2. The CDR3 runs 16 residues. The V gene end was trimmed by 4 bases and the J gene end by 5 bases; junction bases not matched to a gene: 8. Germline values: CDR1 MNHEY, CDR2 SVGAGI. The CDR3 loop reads CASSFASGGAGETQYF. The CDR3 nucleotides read TGTGCCAGCAGTTTCGCTAGCGGGGGGGCCGGGGAGACCCAGTACTTC.

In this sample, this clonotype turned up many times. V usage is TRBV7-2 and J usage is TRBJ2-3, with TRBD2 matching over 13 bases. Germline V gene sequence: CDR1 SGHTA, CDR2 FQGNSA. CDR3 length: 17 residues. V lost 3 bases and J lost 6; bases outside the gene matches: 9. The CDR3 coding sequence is TGTGCCAGCAGCTTCCGGACTAGCGGGAGAGGGGAGGATACGCAGTATTTT. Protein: CASSFRTSGRGEDTQYF.

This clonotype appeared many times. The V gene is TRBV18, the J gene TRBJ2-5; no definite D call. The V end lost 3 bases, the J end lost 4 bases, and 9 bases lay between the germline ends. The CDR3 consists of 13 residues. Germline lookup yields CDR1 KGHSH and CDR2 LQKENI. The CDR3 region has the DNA TGTGCCAGCTCACCTCCCAGAGGAGAGACCCAGTACTTC. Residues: CASSPPRGETQYF. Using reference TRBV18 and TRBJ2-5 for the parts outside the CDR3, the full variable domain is NAGVMQNPRHLVRRRGQEARLRCSPMKGHSHVYWYRQLPEEGLKFMVYLQKENIIDESGMPKERFSAEFPKEGPSILRIQQVVRGDSAAYFCASSPPRGETQYFGPGTRLLVL.

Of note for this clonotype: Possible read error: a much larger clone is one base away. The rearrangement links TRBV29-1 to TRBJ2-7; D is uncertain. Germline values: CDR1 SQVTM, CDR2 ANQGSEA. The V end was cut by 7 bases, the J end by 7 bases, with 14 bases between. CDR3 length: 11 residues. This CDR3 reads CSALTYNEQYF. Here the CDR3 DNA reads TGCAGCGCCCTTACCTACAATGAGCAGTACTTC.

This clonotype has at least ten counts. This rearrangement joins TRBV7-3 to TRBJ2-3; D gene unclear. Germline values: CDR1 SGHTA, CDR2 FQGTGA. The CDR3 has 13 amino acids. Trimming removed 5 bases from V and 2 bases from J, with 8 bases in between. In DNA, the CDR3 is TGTGCCAGCAGCCGCCCCCCCACAGATACGCAGTATTTT. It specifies CASSRPPTDTQYF.

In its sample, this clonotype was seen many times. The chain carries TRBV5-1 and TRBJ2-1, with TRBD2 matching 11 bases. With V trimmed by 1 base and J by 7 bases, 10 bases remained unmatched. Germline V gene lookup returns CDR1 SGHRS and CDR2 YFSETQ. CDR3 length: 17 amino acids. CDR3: CASSLFTLAGELNEQFF. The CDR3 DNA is TGCGCCAGCAGCTTGTTTACACTAGCGGGAGAGCTGAATGAGCAGTTCTTC.

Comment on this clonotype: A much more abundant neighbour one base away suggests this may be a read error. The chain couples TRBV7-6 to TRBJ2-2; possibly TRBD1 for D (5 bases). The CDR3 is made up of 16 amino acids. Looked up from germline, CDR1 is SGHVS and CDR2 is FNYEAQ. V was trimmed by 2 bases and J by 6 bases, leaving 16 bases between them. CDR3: CASSLILPGSPGELFF. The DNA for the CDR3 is TGTGCCAGCAGCTTAATCTTGCCAGGGTCACCCGGGGAGCTGTTTTTT.

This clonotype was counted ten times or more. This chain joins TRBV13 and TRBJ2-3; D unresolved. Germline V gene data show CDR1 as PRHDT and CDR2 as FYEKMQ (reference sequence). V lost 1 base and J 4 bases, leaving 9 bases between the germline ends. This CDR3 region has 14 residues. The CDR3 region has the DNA TGTGCCAGCAGCTTAGTTCTAACTTCAGATACGCAGTATTTT. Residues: CASSLVLTSDTQYF.

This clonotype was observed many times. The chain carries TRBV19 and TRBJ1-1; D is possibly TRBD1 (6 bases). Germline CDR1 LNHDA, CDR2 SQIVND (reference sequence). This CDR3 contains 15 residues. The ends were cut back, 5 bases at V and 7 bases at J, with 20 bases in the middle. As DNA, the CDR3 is TGTGCCAGTAGTTTGACGACGGGGGGCCGGAGTGAAGCTTTCTTT. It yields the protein CASSLTTGGRSEAFF.

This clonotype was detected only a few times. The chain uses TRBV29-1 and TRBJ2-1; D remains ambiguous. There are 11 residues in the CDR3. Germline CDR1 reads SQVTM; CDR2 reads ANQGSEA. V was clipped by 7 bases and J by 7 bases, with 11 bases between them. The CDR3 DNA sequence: TGCAGCGCGCCGCTCGTGAATGAGCAGTTCTTC. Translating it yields CSAPLVNEQFF.

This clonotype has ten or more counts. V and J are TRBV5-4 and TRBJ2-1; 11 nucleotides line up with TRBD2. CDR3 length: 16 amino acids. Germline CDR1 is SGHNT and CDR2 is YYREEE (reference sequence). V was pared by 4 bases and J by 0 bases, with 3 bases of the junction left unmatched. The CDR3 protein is CASSLTSGSSYNEQFF. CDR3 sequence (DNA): TGTGCCAGCAGCCTAACTAGCGGGAGCTCCTACAATGAGCAGTTCTTC.

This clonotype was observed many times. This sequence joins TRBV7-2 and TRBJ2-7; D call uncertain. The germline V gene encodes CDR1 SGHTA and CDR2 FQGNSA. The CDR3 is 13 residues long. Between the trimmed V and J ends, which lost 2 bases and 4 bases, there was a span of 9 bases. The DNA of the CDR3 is TGTGCCAGCAGCTTACTAATACAATACGAGCAGTACTTC. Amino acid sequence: CASSLLIQYEQYF.

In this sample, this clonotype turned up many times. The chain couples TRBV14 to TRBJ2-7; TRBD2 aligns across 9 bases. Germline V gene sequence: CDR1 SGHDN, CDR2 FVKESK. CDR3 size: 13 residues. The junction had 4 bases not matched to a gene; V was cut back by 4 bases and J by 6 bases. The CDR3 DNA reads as TGTGCCAGCAGCCTAGCGGGAGCTTCCGAGCAGTACTTC. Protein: CASSLAGASEQYF.

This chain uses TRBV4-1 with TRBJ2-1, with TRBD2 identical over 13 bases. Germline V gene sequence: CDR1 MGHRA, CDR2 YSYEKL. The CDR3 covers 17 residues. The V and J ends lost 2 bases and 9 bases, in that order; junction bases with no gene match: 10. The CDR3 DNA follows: TGCGCCAGCAGCCAAACTAGCGGGGGGGCCTTAGATGGTGAGCAGTTCTTC. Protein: CASSQTSGGALDGEQFF.

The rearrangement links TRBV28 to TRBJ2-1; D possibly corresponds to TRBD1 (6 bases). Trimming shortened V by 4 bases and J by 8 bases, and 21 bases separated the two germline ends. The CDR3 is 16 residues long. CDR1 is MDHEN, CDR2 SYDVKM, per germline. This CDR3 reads CASSSPVTDSTYEQFF. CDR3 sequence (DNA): TGTGCCAGCAGTTCTCCAGTAACGGACAGTACCTATGAGCAGTTCTTC.

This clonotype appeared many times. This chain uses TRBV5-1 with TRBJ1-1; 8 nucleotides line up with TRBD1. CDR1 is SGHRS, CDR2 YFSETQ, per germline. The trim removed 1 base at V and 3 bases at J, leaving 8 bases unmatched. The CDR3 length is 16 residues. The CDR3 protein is CASSLFLRGPDTEAFF. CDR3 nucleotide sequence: TGCGCCAGCAGCTTGTTCCTCAGGGGGCCTGACACTGAAGCTTTCTTT.

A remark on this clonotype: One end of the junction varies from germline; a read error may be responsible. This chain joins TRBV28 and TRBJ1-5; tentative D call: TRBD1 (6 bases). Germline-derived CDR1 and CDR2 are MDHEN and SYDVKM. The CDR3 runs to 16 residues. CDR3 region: CAGSSEQRGSSQPQHF. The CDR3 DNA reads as TGTGCCGGCAGTTCTGAGCAGAGGGGGAGCAGTCAGCCCCAGCATTTT.